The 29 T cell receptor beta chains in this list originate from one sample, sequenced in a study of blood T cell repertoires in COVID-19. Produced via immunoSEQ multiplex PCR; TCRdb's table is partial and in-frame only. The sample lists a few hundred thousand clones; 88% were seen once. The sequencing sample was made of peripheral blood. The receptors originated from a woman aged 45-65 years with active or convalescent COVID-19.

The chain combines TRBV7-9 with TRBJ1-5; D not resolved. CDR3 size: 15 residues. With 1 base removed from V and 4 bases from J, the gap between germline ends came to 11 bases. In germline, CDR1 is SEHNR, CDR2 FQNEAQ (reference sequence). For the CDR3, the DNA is TGTGCCAGCAGCTTAGACAGCGGCTTTAATCAGCCCCAGCATTTT. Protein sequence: CASSLDSGFNQPQHF.

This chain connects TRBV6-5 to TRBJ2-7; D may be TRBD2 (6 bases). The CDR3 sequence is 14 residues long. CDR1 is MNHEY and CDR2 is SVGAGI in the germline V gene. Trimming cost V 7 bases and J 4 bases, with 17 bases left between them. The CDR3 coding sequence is TGTGCCAGCACATCACGGGAGCAGGATTACGAGCAGTACTTC. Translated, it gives CASTSREQDYEQYF.

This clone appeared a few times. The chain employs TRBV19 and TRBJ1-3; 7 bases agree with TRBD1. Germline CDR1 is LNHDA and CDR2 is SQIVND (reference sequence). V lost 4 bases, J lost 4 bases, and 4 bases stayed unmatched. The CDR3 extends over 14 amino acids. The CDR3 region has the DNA TGTGCCAGTAGTAAAGGGGGCGCCGGAAACACCATATATTTT. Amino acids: CASSKGGAGNTIYF.

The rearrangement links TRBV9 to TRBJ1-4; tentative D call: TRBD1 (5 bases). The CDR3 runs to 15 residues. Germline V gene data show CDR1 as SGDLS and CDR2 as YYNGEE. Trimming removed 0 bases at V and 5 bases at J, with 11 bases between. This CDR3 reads CASSVEGRRNEKLFF. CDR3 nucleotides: TGTGCCAGCAGCGTAGAGGGGAGGCGGAATGAAAAACTGTTTTTT. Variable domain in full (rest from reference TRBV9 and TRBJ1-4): DSGVTQTPKHLITATGQRVTLRCSPRSGDLSVYWYQQSLDQGLQFLIQYYNGEERAKGNILERFSAQQFPDLHSELNLSSLELGDSALYFCASSVEGRRNEKLFFGSGTQLSVL.

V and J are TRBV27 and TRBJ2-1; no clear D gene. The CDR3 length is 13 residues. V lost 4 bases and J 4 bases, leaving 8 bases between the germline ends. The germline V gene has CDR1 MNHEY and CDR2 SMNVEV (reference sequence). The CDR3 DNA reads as TGTGCCAGCAGTTCCGTATATTACAATGAGCAGTTCTTC. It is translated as CASSSVYYNEQFF.

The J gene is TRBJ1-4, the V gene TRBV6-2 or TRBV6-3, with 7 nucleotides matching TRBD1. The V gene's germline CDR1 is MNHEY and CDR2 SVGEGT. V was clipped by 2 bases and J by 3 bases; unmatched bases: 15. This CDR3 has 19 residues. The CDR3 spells CASSYAGGHRGVANEKLFF. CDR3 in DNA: TGTGCCAGCAGTTACGCAGGGGGACACCGCGGCGTGGCTAATGAAAAACTGTTTTTT.

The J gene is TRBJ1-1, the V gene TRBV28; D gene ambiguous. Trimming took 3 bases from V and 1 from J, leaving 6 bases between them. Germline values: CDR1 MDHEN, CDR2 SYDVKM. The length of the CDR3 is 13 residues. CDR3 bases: TGTGCCAGCAGTTTTGGAGGGAACACTGAAGCTTTCTTT. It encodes CASSFGGNTEAFF.

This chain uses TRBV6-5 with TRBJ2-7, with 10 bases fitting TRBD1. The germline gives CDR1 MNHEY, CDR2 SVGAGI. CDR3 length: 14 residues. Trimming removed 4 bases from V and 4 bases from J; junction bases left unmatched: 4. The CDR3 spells CASSFGTGEYEQYF. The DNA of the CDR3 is TGTGCCAGCAGTTTTGGGACAGGGGAATACGAGCAGTACTTC.

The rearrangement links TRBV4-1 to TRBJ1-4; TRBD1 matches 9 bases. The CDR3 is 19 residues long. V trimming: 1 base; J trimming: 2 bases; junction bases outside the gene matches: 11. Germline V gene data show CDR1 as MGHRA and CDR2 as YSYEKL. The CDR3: CASSQGGQGGRFTNEKLFF. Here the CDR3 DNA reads TGCGCCAGCAGCCAAGGGGGACAGGGAGGACGTTTTACTAATGAAAAACTGTTTTTT.

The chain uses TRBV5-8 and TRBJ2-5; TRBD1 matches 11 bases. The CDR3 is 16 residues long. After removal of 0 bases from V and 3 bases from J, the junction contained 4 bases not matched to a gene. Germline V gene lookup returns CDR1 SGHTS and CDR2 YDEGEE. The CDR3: CASSLGGQGAKETQYF. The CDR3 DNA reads TGTGCCAGCAGCTTGGGCGGACAGGGGGCGAAAGAGACCCAGTACTTC.

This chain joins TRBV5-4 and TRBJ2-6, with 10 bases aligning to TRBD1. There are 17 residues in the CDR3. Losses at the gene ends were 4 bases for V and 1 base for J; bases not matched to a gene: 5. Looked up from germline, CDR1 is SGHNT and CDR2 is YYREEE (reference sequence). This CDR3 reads CASSPGQGESGANVLTF. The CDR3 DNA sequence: TGTGCCAGCAGCCCTGGACAGGGGGAATCTGGGGCCAACGTCCTGACTTTC.

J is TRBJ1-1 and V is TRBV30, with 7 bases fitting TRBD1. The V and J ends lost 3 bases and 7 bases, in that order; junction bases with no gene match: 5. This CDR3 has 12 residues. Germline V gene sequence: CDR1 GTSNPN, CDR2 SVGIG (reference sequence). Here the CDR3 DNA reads TGTGCCTGGAGAGGGACAGAATTTGAAGCTTTCTTT. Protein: CAWRGTEFEAFF.

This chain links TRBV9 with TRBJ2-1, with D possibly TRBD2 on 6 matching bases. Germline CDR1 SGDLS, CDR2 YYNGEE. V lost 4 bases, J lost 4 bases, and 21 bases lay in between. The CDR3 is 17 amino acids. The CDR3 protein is CASSPRGGGASYNEQFF. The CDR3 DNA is TGTGCCAGCAGCCCCCGGGGTGGCGGGGCCTCTTACAATGAGCAGTTCTTC. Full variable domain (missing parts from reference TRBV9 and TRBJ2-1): DSGVTQTPKHLITATGQRVTLRCSPRSGDLSVYWYQQSLDQGLQFLIQYYNGEERAKGNILERFSAQQFPDLHSELNLSSLELGDSALYFCASSPRGGGASYNEQFFGPGTRLTVL.

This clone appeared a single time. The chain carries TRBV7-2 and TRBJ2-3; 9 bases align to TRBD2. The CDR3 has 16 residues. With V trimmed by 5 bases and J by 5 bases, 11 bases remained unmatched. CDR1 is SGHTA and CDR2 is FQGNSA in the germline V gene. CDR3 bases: TGTGCCAGCAGCCCCCGGGGGCCTAGCGGGGTAGATACGCAGTATTTT. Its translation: CASSPRGPSGVDTQYF.

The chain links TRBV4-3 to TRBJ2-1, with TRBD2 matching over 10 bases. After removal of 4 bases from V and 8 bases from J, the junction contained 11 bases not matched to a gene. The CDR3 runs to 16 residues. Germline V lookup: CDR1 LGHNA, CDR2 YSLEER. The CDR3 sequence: CASSPGLAVGWDEQFF. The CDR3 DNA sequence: TGCGCCAGCAGCCCTGGACTAGCGGTGGGTTGGGATGAGCAGTTCTTC.

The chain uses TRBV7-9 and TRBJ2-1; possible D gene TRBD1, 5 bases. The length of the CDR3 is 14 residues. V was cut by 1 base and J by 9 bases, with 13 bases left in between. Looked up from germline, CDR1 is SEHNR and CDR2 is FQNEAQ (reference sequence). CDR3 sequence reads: CASSLGTPIGEQFF. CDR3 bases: TGTGCCAGCAGCTTAGGGACACCTATAGGTGAGCAGTTCTTC. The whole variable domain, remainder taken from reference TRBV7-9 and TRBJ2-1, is DTGVSQNPRHKITKRGQNVTFRCDPISEHNRLYWYRQTLGQGPEFLTYFQNEAQLEKSRLLSDRFSAERPKGSFSTLEIQRTEQGDSAMYLCASSLGTPIGEQFFGPGTRLTVL.

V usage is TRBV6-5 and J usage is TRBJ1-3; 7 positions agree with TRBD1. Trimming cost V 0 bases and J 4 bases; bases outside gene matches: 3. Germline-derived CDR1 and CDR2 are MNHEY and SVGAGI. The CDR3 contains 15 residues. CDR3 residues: CASSYSTGSGNTIYF. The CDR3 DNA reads TGTGCCAGCAGTTACTCGACAGGGTCGGGAAACACCATATATTTT.

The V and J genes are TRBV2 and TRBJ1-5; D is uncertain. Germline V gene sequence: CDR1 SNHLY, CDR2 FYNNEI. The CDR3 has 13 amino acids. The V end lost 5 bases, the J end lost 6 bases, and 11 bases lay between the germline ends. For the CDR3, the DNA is TGTGCCAGCAGTAAGCTGAGGAGTCAGCCCCAGCATTTT. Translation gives CASSKLRSQPQHF. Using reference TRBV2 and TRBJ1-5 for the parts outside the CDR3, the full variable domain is EPEVTQTPSHQVTQMGQEVILRCVPISNHLYFYWYRQILGQKVEFLVSFYNNEISEKSEIFDDQFSVERPDGSNFTLKIRSTKLEDSAMYFCASSKLRSQPQHFGDGTRLSIL.

The CDR3 coding sequence is TGCGCCAGCAGCCAGTACGGACTAGCGGGAGTGCAGTTCTTC. Its translation: CASSQYGLAGVQFF. V usage is TRBV4-3 and J usage is TRBJ2-1; the match to TRBD2 covers 13 bases. V lost 3 bases and J lost 12; bases outside the gene matches: 5. This CDR3 contains 14 residues. Germline V gene data show CDR1 as LGHNA and CDR2 as YSLEER.

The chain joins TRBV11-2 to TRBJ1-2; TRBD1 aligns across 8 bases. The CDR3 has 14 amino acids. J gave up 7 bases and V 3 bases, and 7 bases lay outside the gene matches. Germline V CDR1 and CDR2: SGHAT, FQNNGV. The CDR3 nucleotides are TGTGCCAGCAGCTTGGCAGGGGGCGCGGGTGGCTACACCTTC. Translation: CASSLAGGAGGYTF.

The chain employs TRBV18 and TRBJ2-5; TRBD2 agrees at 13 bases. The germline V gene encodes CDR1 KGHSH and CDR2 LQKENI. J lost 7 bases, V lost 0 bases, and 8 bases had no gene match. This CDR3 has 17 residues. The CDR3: CASSPPGTSGVWGTQYF. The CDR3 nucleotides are TGTGCCAGCTCACCACCAGGGACTAGCGGGGTCTGGGGGACCCAGTACTTC.

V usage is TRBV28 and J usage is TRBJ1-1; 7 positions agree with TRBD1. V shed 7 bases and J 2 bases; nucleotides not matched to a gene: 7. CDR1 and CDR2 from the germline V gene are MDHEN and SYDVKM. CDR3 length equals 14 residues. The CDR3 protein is CASKTTGVNTEAFF. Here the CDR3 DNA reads TGTGCCAGCAAAACTACAGGGGTAAACACTGAAGCTTTCTTT.

CDR3 nucleotides: TGCGCCAGCACTCCCGGGACAGACACCTACGAGCAGTACTTC. Encoded protein: CASTPGTDTYEQYF. This rearrangement joins TRBV5-1 to TRBJ2-7; 7 positions agree with TRBD1. J was trimmed by 2 bases and V by 6 bases; bases with no gene match: 8. Germline CDR1 and CDR2: SGHRS and YFSETQ. The CDR3 totals 14 residues.

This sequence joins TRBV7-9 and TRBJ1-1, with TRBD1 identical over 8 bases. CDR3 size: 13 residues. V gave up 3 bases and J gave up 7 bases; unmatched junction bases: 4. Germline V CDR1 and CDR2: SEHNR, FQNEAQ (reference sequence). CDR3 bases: TGTGCCAGCAGCTTTGGCACAGGGGGTGAAGCTTTCTTT. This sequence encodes CASSFGTGGEAFF.

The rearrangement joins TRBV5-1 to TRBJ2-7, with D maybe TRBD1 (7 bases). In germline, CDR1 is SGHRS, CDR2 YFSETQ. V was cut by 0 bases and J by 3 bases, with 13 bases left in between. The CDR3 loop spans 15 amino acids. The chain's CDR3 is CASSLAAGQFYEQYF. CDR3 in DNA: TGCGCCAGCAGCTTGGCCGCGGGACAGTTCTACGAGCAGTACTTC.

The CDR3 coding sequence is TGCGCCAGCAGCTTGACTAGCGGGGGAAACAATGAGCAGTTCTTC. Encoded protein: CASSLTSGGNNEQFF. The J gene is TRBJ2-1, the V gene TRBV5-1; 11 bases are shared with TRBD2. Trimming at V came to 1 base and at J to 5 bases, leaving 2 bases not matched to a gene. Germline V gene data show CDR1 as SGHRS and CDR2 as YFSETQ. This CDR3 has 15 residues.

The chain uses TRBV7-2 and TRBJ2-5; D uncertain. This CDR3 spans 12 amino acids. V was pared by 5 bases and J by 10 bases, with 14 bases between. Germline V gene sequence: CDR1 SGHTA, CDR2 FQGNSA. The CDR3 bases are TGTGCCAGCAGCCAACCCTTAGAGGACCAGTACTTC. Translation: CASSQPLEDQYF. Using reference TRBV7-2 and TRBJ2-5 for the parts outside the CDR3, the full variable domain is GAGVSQSPSNKVTEKGKDVELRCDPISGHTALYWYRQSLGQGLEFLIYFQGNSAPDKSGLPSDRFSAERTGGSVSTLTIQRTQQEDSAVYLCASSQPLEDQYFGPGTRLLVL.

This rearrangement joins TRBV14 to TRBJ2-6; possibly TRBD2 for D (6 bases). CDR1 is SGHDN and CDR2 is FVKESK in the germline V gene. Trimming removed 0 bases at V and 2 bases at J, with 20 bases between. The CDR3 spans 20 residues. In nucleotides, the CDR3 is TGTGCCAGCAGCCAAGAAGCGGTCGGACGGGGCGGGGCTGGGGCCAACGTCCTGACTTTC. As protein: CASSQEAVGRGGAGANVLTF.

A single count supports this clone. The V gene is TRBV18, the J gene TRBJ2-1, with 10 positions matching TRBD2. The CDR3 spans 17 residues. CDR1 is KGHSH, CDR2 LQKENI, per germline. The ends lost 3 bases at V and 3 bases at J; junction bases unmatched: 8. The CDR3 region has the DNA TGTGCCAGCTCACCTTCGCTAGCGGGAGATTTCTACAATGAGCAGTTCTTC. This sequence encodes CASSPSLAGDFYNEQFF.